Sequencing of this T cell receptor (beta chain) was carried out in a study of cytomegalovirus exposure and HLA in healthy donors. 60 Vbeta and 13 Jbeta primers were used in PCR. Data came from immunoSEQ multiplex PCR; TCRdb stores just in-frame clones and leaves some out. The repertoire includes tens of thousands of clones, over 70% of them detected once, and roughly 51% sits in the top ten. A remark on this clone: Its target is not known.

Losses at the gene ends were 2 bases for V and 2 bases for J; bases not matched to a gene: 5. The CDR3 runs to 16 residues. Germline lookup yields CDR1 ENHRY and CDR2 SYGVKD. Each donor was healthy, and each was a bone marrow donor. Study outcomes and limitations: Common viral pathogens (according to a later analysis) appeared linked to several of the most significant clusters. Based on reports, TCR beta sequences accurately predicted HLA-A and HLA-B alleles for most subjects. Earlier results showed most TCR beta V segments being productive about 87% or about 30% of the time.

The gene calls are TRBV10-3 and TRBJ2-2, with 7 nucleotides matching TRBD2. The sequence was collected from a man aged 50 or older in good health and CMV-seropositive. Material for sequencing was PBMCs. The CDR3, as DNA: TGTGCCATCAGTGAGGGGCTAGCGGTTAACACCGGGGAGCTGTTTTTT. Translating it yields CAISEGLAVNTGELFF.